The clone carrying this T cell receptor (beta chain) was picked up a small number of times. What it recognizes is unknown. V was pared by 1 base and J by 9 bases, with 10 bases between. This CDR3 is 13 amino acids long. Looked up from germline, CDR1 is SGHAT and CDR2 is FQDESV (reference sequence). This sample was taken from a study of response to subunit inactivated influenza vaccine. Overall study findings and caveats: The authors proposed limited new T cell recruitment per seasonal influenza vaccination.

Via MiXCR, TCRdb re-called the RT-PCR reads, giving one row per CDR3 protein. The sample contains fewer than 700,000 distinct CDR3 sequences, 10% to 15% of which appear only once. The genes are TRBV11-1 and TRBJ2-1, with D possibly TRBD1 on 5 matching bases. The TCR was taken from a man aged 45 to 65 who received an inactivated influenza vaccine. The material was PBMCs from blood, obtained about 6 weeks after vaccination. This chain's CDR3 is CASSLGKGREQFF. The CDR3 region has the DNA TGTGCCAGCAGCTTAGGAAAGGGGCGTGAGCAGTTCTTC. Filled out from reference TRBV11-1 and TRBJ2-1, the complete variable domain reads EAEVAQSPRYKITEKSQAVAFWCDPISGHATLYWYRQILGQGPELLVQFQDESVVDDSQLPKDRFSAERLKGVDSTLKIQPAELGDSAMYLCASSLGKGREQFFGPGTRLTVL.